This TCR beta chain originates from a study of neoadjuvant nivolumab and ipilimumab in lung cancer. Overall study context: Nivolumab 3 mg/kg was given days 1, 15 and 29, plus ipilimumab 1 mg/kg day 1 in combination.

Profiled with immunoSEQ multiplex PCR; TCRdb holds only in-frame clones, not every one. This sample yields around 30,000 clones, of which around 80% are seen a single time; roughly 6.2% belongs to the top ten. This CDR3 is 14 amino acids long. The V end lost 5 bases, the J end lost 4 bases, and 11 bases lay between the germline ends. Per germline, CDR1 MDHEN and CDR2 SYDVKM. The sample in question was peripheral blood, obtained before neoadjuvant nivolumab, alone or with ipilimumab. The receptor was isolated from an adult with non-small cell lung cancer. The V and J genes are TRBV28 and TRBJ1-4; D might be TRBD1 (5 bases). CDR3 in amino acids: CASSPGDGNEKLFF. CDR3 DNA sequence: TGTGCCAGCAGTCCTGGGGACGGTAATGAAAAACTGTTTTTT.